This T cell receptor beta chain stems from a study of cytomegalovirus exposure and HLA in healthy donors. Note on this clone: As yet, its antigen is unknown.

General study findings and limits: Cytomegalovirus association was assigned to under 200 TCR beta chains. TCR beta V- and J-gene trimming, according to a later analysis, was linked to a missense DCLRE1C variant. In a later analysis, HLA-C alleles had the fewest associated TCRs, DRB1 alleles the most.

CDR1 LNHDA and CDR2 SQIVND come from the germline V gene (reference sequence). Trimming stripped 6 bases from V and 4 bases from J, with 9 bases between. CDR3 size: 12 residues. Vbeta (60) and Jbeta (13) primers were used in the PCR. Profiled with immunoSEQ multiplex PCR; TCRdb holds only in-frame clones, not every one. Among roughly 100,000 clones listed, 60% to 75% were seen once. J is TRBJ2-5 and V is TRBV19; tentatively, D is TRBD1 (5 bases). Sequences were obtained from PBMCs. The sequence derives from a male donor in good health and CMV-seropositive. The CDR3 loop is CASSPGRETQYF. CDR3 DNA: TGTGCCAGTAGCCCAGGGCGAGAGACCCAGTACTTC.